These 5 T cell receptor beta chains share one sample of origin, sequenced in a study of radiotherapy plus CTLA-4 blockade in lung cancer. Generated by immunoSEQ multiplex PCR, the TCRdb table keeps only in-frame clones and is missing some. The sample has about 49,000 clones, about 85% seen once. The sequencing used peripheral blood, collected from a patient treated with radiotherapy plus ipilimumab. The receptors stem from a human donor with non-small cell lung cancer whose response to radiotherapy plus ipilimumab could not be evaluated.

The chain carries TRBV2 and TRBJ2-7; no clear D gene. Germline V lookup: CDR1 SNHLY, CDR2 FYNNEI. The CDR3 has 12 residues. Trimming stripped 3 bases from V and 4 bases from J, with 7 bases between. DNA of the CDR3: TGTGCCAGCAGTGACAGGAAATACGAGCAGTACTTC. Its protein is CASSDRKYEQYF.

The rearrangement links TRBV5-6 to TRBJ2-1; 14 bases map to TRBD2. This CDR3 has 18 amino acids. Germline assignment: CDR1 SGHDT and CDR2 YYEEEE. J lost 5 bases, V lost 4 bases, and 11 bases had no gene match. CDR3 sequence reads: CASSVTSGRARTNNEQFF. The CDR3 coding sequence is TGTGCCAGCAGCGTGACTAGCGGGAGGGCCCGTACAAACAATGAGCAGTTCTTC.

V is TRBV28 and J is TRBJ1-1; 9 nucleotides align to TRBD1. The CDR3 is made up of 14 amino acids. Trimming cost V 8 bases and J 5 bases; bases outside gene matches: 9. CDR1 and CDR2 (germline): MDHEN, SYDVKM. The CDR3 coding sequence is TGTGCCAGCGAGTTCGAGACAGGGGGGACTGAAGCTTTCTTT. Translating it yields CASEFETGGTEAFF.

The V gene is TRBV7-8, the J gene TRBJ2-2; 9 nucleotides match TRBD1. V was pared by 1 base and J by 6 bases, with 3 bases of the junction left unmatched. CDR1 and CDR2 from the germline V gene are SGHVS and FQNEAQ. The CDR3 is made up of 15 amino acids. CDR3 sequence (DNA): TGTGCCAGCAGCTTAGGACAGGGGGGGGCCGGGGAGCTGTTTTTT. The encoded protein is CASSLGQGGAGELFF.

This chain uses TRBV5-4 with TRBJ2-3, with 11 bases identical to TRBD1. The germline V gene encodes CDR1 SGHNT and CDR2 YYREEE (reference sequence). This CDR3 is built from 18 residues. With 4 bases clipped from V and 1 base from J, the junction kept 11 bases outside the gene matches. CDR3 sequence reads: CASSRTGGSTRRTDTQYF. The CDR3, as DNA: TGTGCCAGCAGCCGGACAGGGGGCTCTACCCGCCGCACAGATACGCAGTATTTT. Variable domain in full (rest from reference TRBV5-4 and TRBJ2-3): ETGVTQSPTHLIKTRGQQVTLRCSSQSGHNTVSWYQQALGQGPQFIFQYYREEENGRGNFPPRFSGLQFPNYSSELNVNALELDDSALYLCASSRTGGSTRRTDTQYFGPGTRLTVL.